Reported below is one T cell receptor (beta chain). Its antigen remains unidentified. This entry comes from a study of STAT5B mutations in CD4+ large granular lymphocyte leukemia. About the research overall: Healthy donors showed HLA-associated enrichment of the CDR3 'QG' motif.

General study points: Higher CD4+ than CD8+ T-LGLL clonality might reflect small sample size. Approximately 25% of private leukemic clonotypes occurred rarely in other patients' non-leukemic repertoires.

CDR3 length: 15 amino acids. The germline V and J ends were trimmed by 5 bases and 5 bases, with 19 bases remaining between them. The germline gives CDR1 SGHDT, CDR2 YYEEEE. Method: immunoSEQ multiplex PCR; TCRdb's copy keeps in-frame clones and lacks some. The sample holds 30,000 to 40,000 clones; about 91% are singletons and the top ten take 0.95% to 1%. This rearrangement joins TRBV5-6 to TRBJ2-5; weak D call: TRBD2 (5 bases). The sequencing sample was made of CD4+ T cells from blood buffy coats. This receptor was obtained from a human donor in good health. CDR3 sequence: CASSPPGITRETQYF. The CDR3 DNA reads TGTGCCAGCAGTCCGCCCGGGATCACTAGGGAGACCCAGTACTTC.